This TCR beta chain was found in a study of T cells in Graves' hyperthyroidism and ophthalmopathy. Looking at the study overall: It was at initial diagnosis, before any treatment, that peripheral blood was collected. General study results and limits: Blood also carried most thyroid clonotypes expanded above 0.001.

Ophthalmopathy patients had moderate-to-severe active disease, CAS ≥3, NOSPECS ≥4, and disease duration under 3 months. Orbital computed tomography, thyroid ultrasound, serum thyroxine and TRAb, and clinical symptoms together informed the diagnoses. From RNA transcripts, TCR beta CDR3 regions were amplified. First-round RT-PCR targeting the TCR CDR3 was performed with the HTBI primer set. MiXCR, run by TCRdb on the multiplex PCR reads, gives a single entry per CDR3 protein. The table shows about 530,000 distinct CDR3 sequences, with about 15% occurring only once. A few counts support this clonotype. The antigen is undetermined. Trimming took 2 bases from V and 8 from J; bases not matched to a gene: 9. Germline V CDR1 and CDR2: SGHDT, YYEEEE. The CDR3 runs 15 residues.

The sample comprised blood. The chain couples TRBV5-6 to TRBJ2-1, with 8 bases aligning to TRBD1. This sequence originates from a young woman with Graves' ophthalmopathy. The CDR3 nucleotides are TGTGCCAGCAGCTTCTCCCAGGGGGCTAAGGATGAGCAGTTCTTC. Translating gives CASSFSQGAKDEQFF.